The present entry profiles one TCR beta chain with its context. The antigen is unknown. Other DNA sequences within the sample encode an identical CDR3. As defined, naive CD8 cells were CD45RO-negative and positively selected for CCR7, with terminally differentiated effector memory CD45RA+ cells excluded. Donors were Caucasian adults residing in Nashville, Tennessee, USA. This specimen comes from a study of shared clonotypes between healthy human individuals. The data were produced by immunoSEQ multiplex PCR, yet TCRdb's version contains in-frame clones alone and is incomplete. Of about 2 million clones in the sample, about 94% are singletons; the top ten hold 0.9% to 1.3%. Regarding the study as a whole: Despite large depth, sorted-subset datasets appeared incompletely sequenced.

The CDR3 covers 14 residues. Germline V gives CDR1 LNHDA, CDR2 SQIVND (reference sequence). With 3 bases removed from V and 1 base from J, the gap between germline ends came to 9 bases. The genes are TRBV19 and TRBJ1-1, with D unclear. Sequenced input: naive CD8+ T cells sorted from blood. The clonotype originates from a man younger than 35 in good health. The CDR3 DNA reads as TGTGCCAGTAGTATCCGGGAGTGGAACACTGAAGCTTTCTTT. This sequence encodes CASSIREWNTEAFF.